These T cell receptor beta chains were read from a single sample in a study of Ad26.COV2.S vaccination and SARS-CoV-2 variants. The protocol was immunoSEQ multiplex PCR, while the TCRdb copy is restricted to in-frame clones and leaves out a portion. The sample lists some 270,000 clones, around nine tenths occurring once. The sample consisted of peripheral blood, taken in a trial of Ad26.COV2.S vaccine versus placebo. These receptors all come from a person between 18 and 65 years old who received the Ad26.COV2.S COVID-19 vaccine or a placebo. Each CDR3 is given with its conserved first and last residue. A D gene is named only where the DNA matches it firmly. Only some rows state a clone size, as once, few, many or a class for expanded clones.

V gene,D gene,clone size,J gene,CDR3 DNA,CDR3 protein
TRBV19,TRBD1,-,TRBJ1-2,TGTGCCAGTAGTATAACCTGGACAGGTAACTATGGCTACACCTTC,CASSITWTGNYGYTF
TRBV15,-,-,TRBJ1-1,TGTGCCACCAGCAGAGGGCCAGGGCGGGGTACTGAAGCTTTCTTT,CATSRGPGRGTEAFF
TRBV7-3,TRBD1,-,TRBJ2-1,TGTGCCAGCAGAGGACAGGAGCCATACAATGAGCAGTTCTTC,CASRGQEPYNEQFF
TRBV30,TRBD1,-,TRBJ1-6,TGTGCCTGGACCCTGACAGGGGGTGGTTCACCCCTCCACTTT,CAWTLTGGGSPLHF
TRBV18,-,-,TRBJ2-1,TGTGCCAGCTCACCGGAACATCTAGTCAATGAGCAGTTCTTC,CASSPEHLVNEQFF
TRBV2,-,-,TRBJ1-5,TGTGCCAGCAGTGAGGGGGGCGGGAGCAATCAGCCCCAGCATTTT,CASSEGGGSNQPQHF
TRBV6-5,TRBD2,-,TRBJ2-1,TGTGCCAGCAGTTACGGGTACCCTCGCGGGGGGGATGAGCAGTTCTTC,CASSYGYPRGGDEQFF
TRBV2,-,-,TRBJ1-5,TGTGCCAGCAGTGAAGCAAACAGTTTCAATCAGCCCCAGCATTTT,CASSEANSFNQPQHF
TRBV11-2,-,once,TRBJ2-1,TGTGCCAGCAGCTACTCCCTTAATAGTGGGGCTGAGCAGTTCTTC,CASSYSLNSGAEQFF
TRBV5-4,-,-,TRBJ1-6,TGTGCCAGCAGCACTTGGGCCGAGGGTTCACCCCTCCACTTT,CASSTWAEGSPLHF
TRBV6-6,-,-,TRBJ1-1,TGTGCCAGCAGGGGGGCCATGAACACTGAAGCTTTCTTT,CASRGAMNTEAFF
TRBV6-6,TRBD1,-,TRBJ1-5,TGTGCCAGCAGTTCCCGGGACAGGGGGTATCAGCCCCAGCATTTT,CASSSRDRGYQPQHF
TRBV4-1,-,-,TRBJ1-5,TGCGCCAGCAGTCTTACGAGCCTCGGGAACAATCAGCCCCAGCATTTT,CASSLTSLGNNQPQHF
TRBV18,-,-,TRBJ2-2,TGTGCCAGCTCACCTGGACTCTCCTCGGCCGGGGAGCTGTTTTTT,CASSPGLSSAGELFF
TRBV18,-,-,TRBJ2-1,TGTGCCAGCTCACCTCCCGGGGCAGGGAGCGGCAATGAGCAGTTCTTC,CASSPPGAGSGNEQFF
TRBV4-1,-,-,TRBJ1-3,TGCGCCAGCAGCCAAGGGGGTTCACACAGGGCTGGAAACACCATATATTTT,CASSQGGSHRAGNTIYF
TRBV7-2,-,-,TRBJ2-3,TGTGCCAGCAGCGCCCAGGCAGGGACAGATACGCAGTATTTT,CASSAQAGTDTQYF
TRBV6-2/TRBV6-3,-,-,TRBJ1-2,TGTGCCAGCAGTTACTACAGGTTTAACTATGGCTACACCTTC,CASSYYRFNYGYTF
TRBV6-5,-,once,TRBJ1-6,TGTGCCAGCAGAAAAGACAGTAATAATTCACCCCTCCACTTT,CASRKDSNNSPLHF
TRBV4-3,TRBD1,-,TRBJ2-1,TGCGCCAGCAGCCAAGCCGGACAGGGGTCAGCATCCTACAATGAGCAGTTCTTC,CASSQAGQGSASYNEQFF
TRBV7-2,-,-,TRBJ2-2,TGTGCCAGCAGCTTAGCGGGAGTAGGGTATGGCGGGGAGCTGTTTTTT,CASSLAGVGYGGELFF
TRBV12-5,-,-,TRBJ2-5,TGTGCTAGTGGCCTCGGGGAGACCCAGTACTTC,CASGLGETQYF
TRBV4-3,-,-,TRBJ2-4,TGCGCCAGCAGCCAAGGTCACAGGGAAAACATTCAGTACTTC,CASSQGHRENIQYF
TRBV18,-,-,TRBJ2-1,TGTGCCAGCTCACAAACCGCGGGCTTCAGCTCCTACAATGAGCAGTTCTTC,CASSQTAGFSSYNEQFF
TRBV6-4,TRBD2,-,TRBJ2-2,TGTGCCAGCAGTGGGATAGCGGGGGCGAACACCGGGGAGCTGTTTTTT,CASSGIAGANTGELFF
TRBV6-5,TRBD2,-,TRBJ2-2,TGTGCCAGCAGTTACTCATCAGCGGGAGCCGGGGAGCTGTTTTTT,CASSYSSAGAGELFF
TRBV7-2,TRBD2,-,TRBJ2-1,TGTGCCAGCAGCTTAGCCGGGACTAGCGCTCGGGGAAATGAGCAGTTCTTC,CASSLAGTSARGNEQFF
TRBV25-1,-,-,TRBJ2-5,TGTGCCAGCAGTGAACGGTCGGTTAAAGAGACCCAGTACTTC,CASSERSVKETQYF
TRBV19,-,-,TRBJ1-2,TGTGCCAGTAGTTTTGGTACAGCTAGCGCGGACTATGGCTACACCTTC,CASSFGTASADYGYTF
TRBV13,TRBD2,-,TRBJ2-7,TGTGCCAGCAGCCCCGGACTTAGCGGGGAGCAGTACTTC,CASSPGLSGEQYF
TRBV5-6,-,-,TRBJ2-3,TGTGCCAGCAGCTTGGCCGTGGATACGCAGTATTTT,CASSLAVDTQYF
TRBV19,TRBD1,few,TRBJ1-2,TGTGCCAGTAACCCCGCAGGGGGTTGGAACGGCTACACCTTC,CASNPAGGWNGYTF